Shown below are 9 T cell receptor beta chains from a single sample sequenced in a study of T cell changes during pregnancy in multiple sclerosis. Data came from immunoSEQ multiplex PCR; TCRdb stores just in-frame clones and leaves some out. The table records just under 45,000 clones, 96% of them present only once. The starting material was peripheral blood, obtained in the second trimester of pregnancy. The source is a female donor with multiple sclerosis, enrolled in a pregnancy study.

The chain couples TRBV11-2 to TRBJ1-1; TRBD1 is a possible D gene (6 bases). The CDR3 extends over 15 amino acids. The germline V gene encodes CDR1 SGHAT and CDR2 FQNNGV. V lost 2 bases to trimming and J lost 4 bases, with 14 bases between them. CDR3 protein: CASSLSSQGTTEAFF. CDR3 bases: TGTGCCAGCAGCTTAAGTTCGCAGGGGACCACTGAAGCTTTCTTT.

V gene TRBV27 combines with J gene TRBJ2-7; TRBD2 agrees at 9 bases. J was trimmed by 5 bases and V by 0 bases; bases with no gene match: 2. Germline-derived CDR1 and CDR2 are MNHEY and SMNVEV (reference sequence). This CDR3 comprises 14 residues. The CDR3 region is CASSLSASGNEQYF. CDR3 in DNA: TGTGCCAGCAGTTTATCGGCTAGCGGGAACGAGCAGTACTTC.

The CDR3 DNA follows: TGTGCCAGCAGCTTACGTGGGACAGGGGGGAATGAAAAACTGTTTTTT. It codes for CASSLRGTGGNEKLFF. The chain combines TRBV7-8 with TRBJ1-4, with TRBD1 matching 11 bases. J gave up 5 bases and V 2 bases, and 4 bases lay outside the gene matches. This CDR3 contains 16 residues. CDR1 is SGHVS, CDR2 FQNEAQ, per germline.

CDR3 residues: CASSSAGMGQPQHF. DNA of the CDR3: TGTGCCAGCAGTTCCGCGGGGATGGGTCAGCCCCAGCATTTT. The chain joins TRBV6-6 to TRBJ1-5; D is unclear. Per the germline V gene, CDR1 is MNHNY and CDR2 is SVGAGI (reference sequence). The germline V and J ends were trimmed by 4 bases and 6 bases, with 13 bases remaining between them. The CDR3 is 14 amino acids.

V and J are TRBV27 and TRBJ1-4, with D possibly TRBD1 on 5 matching bases. Germline-derived CDR1 and CDR2 are MNHEY and SMNVEV (reference sequence). The CDR3 is made up of 17 amino acids. Trimming shortened V by 5 bases and J by 5 bases, and 21 bases separated the two germline ends. The DNA for the CDR3 is TGTGCCAGCAGTACGCTACCCGGGGGGGGAGTAAATGAAAAACTGTTTTTT. Its translation is CASSTLPGGGVNEKLFF.

This chain links TRBV7-2 with TRBJ2-1, with a tentative D call TRBD2 (6 bases). The CDR3 totals 17 residues. Per the germline V gene, CDR1 is SGHTA and CDR2 is FQGNSA. Trimming pared 4 bases from V and 0 bases from J, leaving 16 bases between. The CDR3: CASSSSFSGSSYNEQFF. Written as DNA, the CDR3 is TGTGCCAGCAGCTCTTCTTTTAGCGGTAGCTCCTACAATGAGCAGTTCTTC.

The gene calls are TRBV7-9 and TRBJ2-2, with 10 positions matching TRBD1. The CDR3 contains 18 residues. The germline V gene has CDR1 SEHNR and CDR2 FQNEAQ (reference sequence). V trimming: 5 bases; J trimming: 3 bases; junction bases outside the gene matches: 12. The CDR3 is CASSRFGQGGGYTGELFF. For the CDR3, the DNA is TGTGCCAGCAGCCGCTTTGGACAGGGGGGAGGGTACACCGGGGAGCTGTTTTTT. The full variable domain, with the rest looked up from reference TRBV7-9 and TRBJ2-2, is DTGVSQNPRHKITKRGQNVTFRCDPISEHNRLYWYRQTLGQGPEFLTYFQNEAQLEKSRLLSDRFSAERPKGSFSTLEIQRTEQGDSAMYLCASSRFGQGGGYTGELFFGEGSRLTVL.

V and J are TRBV27 and TRBJ2-1, with TRBD2 matching 8 bases. Germline assignment: CDR1 MNHEY and CDR2 SMNVEV (reference sequence). This CDR3 spans 15 amino acids. Trimming at V came to 3 bases and at J to 1 base, leaving 2 bases not matched to a gene. The CDR3 loop reads CASSFGGGSYNEQFF. The CDR3 DNA is TGTGCCAGCAGTTTCGGCGGGGGGTCCTACAATGAGCAGTTCTTC.

J is TRBJ1-1 and V is TRBV10-1, with D perhaps TRBD1 (6 bases). CDR3 length: 15 residues. CDR1 and CDR2 from the germline V gene are WNHNN and SYGVQD (reference sequence). V was cut by 2 bases and J by 0 bases, with 10 bases left in between. This chain's CDR3 is CASSEGQGLNTEAFF. The CDR3 nucleotides read TGCGCCAGCAGTGAGGGGCAGGGGTTGAACACTGAAGCTTTCTTT.